The clone carrying this T cell receptor (beta chain) was counted ten times or more. Its target is not known. Trimming removed 5 bases at V and 8 bases at J, with 15 bases between. Germline loops: CDR1 LNHNV, CDR2 YYDKDF (reference sequence). The CDR3 is 13 residues long. Clinicians diagnosed patients from clinical symptoms, serum thyroxine and TRAb, thyroid ultrasound and orbital computed tomography. These data are taken from a study of T cells in Graves' hyperthyroidism and ophthalmopathy. Amplified regions were TCR beta CDR3 sequences from RNA transcripts. HTBI primers were employed in a first-round RT-PCR of the TCR CDR3. Each CDR3 protein is one row after TCRdb ran MiXCR on the multiplex PCR reads. The repertoire holds some 740,000 distinct CDR3 sequences, with roughly 15% as singletons. Overall study findings and caveats: Researchers report that a 13 V-J model separated ophthalmopathy from stable hyperthyroidism. Blood also showed most of the thyroid clonotypes that were expanded above 0.001.

The V call is TRBV15, the J call TRBJ1-1; D possibly corresponds to TRBD1 (6 bases). The sequence was obtained from a woman younger than 35 with Graves' hyperthyroidism. Material: blood. Here the CDR3 reads CATSAPQGREAFF. In nucleotides, the CDR3 is TGTGCCACCAGCGCACCACAGGGTCGCGAAGCTTTCTTT.